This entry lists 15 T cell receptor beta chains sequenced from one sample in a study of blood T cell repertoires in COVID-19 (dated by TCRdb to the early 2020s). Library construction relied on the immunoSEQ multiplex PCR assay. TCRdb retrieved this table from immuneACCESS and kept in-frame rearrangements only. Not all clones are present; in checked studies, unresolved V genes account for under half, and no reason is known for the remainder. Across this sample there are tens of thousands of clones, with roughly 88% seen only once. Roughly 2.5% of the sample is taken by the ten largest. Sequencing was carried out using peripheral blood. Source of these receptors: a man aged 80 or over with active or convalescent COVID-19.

The DNA of the CDR3 is TGCGCCAGCAGTGAGTCGCCGAGAGGCTACACCTTC. Translating it yields CASSESPRGYTF. The chain combines TRBV10-1 with TRBJ1-2, with D unresolved. Deletions cut 0 bases from V and 8 bases from J, with 7 bases between. Germline CDR1 WNHNN, CDR2 SYGVQD (reference sequence). The CDR3 is 12 residues long.

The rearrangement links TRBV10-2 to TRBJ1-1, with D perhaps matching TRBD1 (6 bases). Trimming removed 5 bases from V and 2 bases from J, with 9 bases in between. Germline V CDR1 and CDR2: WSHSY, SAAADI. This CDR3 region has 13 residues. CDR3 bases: TGCGCCAGCAGTCGACAGGTCAACACTGAAGCTTTCTTT. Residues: CASSRQVNTEAFF.

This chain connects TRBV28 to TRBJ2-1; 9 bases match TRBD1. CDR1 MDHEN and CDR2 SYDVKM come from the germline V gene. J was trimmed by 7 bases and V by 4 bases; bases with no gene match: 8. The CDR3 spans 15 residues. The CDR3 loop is CASSSPGTGRNEQFF. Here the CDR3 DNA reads TGTGCCAGCAGTTCCCCCGGGACAGGGCGAAATGAGCAGTTCTTC.

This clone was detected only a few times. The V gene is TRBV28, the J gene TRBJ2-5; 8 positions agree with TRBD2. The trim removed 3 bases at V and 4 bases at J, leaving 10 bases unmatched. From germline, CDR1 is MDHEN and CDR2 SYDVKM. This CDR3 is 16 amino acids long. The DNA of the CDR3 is TGTGCCAGCAGTTTCCCCCGCTCGGGGGGGGGAGAGACCCAGTACTTC. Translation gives CASSFPRSGGGETQYF. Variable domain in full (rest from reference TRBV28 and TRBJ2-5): DVKVTQSSRYLVKRTGEKVFLECVQDMDHENMFWYRQDPGLGLRLIYFSYDVKMKEKGDIPEGYSVSREKKERFSLILESASTNQTSMYLCASSFPRSGGGETQYFGPGTRLLVL.

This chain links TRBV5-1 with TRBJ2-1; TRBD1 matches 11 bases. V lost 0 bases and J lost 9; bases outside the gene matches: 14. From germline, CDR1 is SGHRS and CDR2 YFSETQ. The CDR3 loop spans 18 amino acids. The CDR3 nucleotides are TGCGCCAGCAGCTTGGACGTTGCCGGGACAGGGGGAATGGGTGAGCAGTTCTTC. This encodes CASSLDVAGTGGMGEQFF.

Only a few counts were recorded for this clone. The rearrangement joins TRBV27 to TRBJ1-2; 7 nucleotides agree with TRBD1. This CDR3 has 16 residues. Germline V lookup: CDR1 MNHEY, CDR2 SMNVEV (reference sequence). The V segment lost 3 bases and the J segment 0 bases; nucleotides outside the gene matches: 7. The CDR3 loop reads CASSFRGARANYGYTF. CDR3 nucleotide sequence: TGTGCCAGCAGTTTCAGGGGGGCGCGGGCTAACTATGGCTACACCTTC.

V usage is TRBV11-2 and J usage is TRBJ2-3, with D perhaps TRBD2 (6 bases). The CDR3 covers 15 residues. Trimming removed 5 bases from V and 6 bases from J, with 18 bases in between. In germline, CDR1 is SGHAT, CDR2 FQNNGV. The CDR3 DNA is TGTGCCAGCAGCCCCCTGTGGGGGGTACAGGATACGCAGTATTTT. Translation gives CASSPLWGVQDTQYF.

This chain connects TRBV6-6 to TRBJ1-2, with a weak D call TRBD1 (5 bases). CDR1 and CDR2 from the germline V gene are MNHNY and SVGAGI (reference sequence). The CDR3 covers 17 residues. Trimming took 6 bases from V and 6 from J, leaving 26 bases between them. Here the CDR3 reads CASSRLGAGNVVHGYTF. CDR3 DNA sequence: TGTGCCAGCAGCCGACTTGGTGCAGGGAATGTAGTCCATGGCTACACCTTC.

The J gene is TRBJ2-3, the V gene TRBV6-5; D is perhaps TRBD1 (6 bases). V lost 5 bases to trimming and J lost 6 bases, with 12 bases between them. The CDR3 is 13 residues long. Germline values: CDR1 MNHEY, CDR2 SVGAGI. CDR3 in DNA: TGTGCCAGCAGTAACAGGGTGGGGGATACGCAGTATTTT. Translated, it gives CASSNRVGDTQYF.

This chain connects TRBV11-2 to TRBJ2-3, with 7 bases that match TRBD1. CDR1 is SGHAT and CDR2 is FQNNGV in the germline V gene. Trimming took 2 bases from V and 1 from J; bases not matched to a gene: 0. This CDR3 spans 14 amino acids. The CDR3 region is CASSLTGGTDTQYF. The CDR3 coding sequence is TGTGCCAGCAGCTTAACAGGGGGCACAGATACGCAGTATTTT.

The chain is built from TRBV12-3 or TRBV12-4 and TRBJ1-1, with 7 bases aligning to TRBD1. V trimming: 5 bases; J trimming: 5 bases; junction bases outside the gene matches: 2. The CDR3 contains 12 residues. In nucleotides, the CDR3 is TGTGCCAGCAGTACCAGGGGGACTGAAGCTTTCTTT. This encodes CASSTRGTEAFF.

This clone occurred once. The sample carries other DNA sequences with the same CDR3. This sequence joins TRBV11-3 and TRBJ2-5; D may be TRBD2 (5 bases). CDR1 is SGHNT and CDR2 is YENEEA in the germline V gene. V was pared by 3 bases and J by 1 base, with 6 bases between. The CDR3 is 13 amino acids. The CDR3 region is CASSFRGQETQYF. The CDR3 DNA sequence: TGTGCCAGCAGCTTTCGGGGCCAAGAGACCCAGTACTTC.

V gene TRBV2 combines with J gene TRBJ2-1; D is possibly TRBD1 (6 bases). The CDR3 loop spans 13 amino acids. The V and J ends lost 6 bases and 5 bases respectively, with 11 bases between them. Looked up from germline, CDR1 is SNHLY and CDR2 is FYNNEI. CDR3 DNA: TGTGCCAGCAGGACTACAGGGAACAATGAGCAGTTCTTC. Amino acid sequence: CASRTTGNNEQFF.

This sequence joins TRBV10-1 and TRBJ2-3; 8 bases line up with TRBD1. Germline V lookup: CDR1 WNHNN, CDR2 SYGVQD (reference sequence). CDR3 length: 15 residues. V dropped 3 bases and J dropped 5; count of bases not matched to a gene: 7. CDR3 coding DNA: TGCGCCAGCAGTGACCAGGGGGCTAATGAAGATACGCAGTATTTT. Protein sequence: CASSDQGANEDTQYF.

The CDR3 is CASSLRGGPGTQYF. CDR3 DNA sequence: TGCGCCAGCAGCCTGCGGGGCGGGCCAGGGACCCAGTACTTC. The J gene is TRBJ2-5, the V gene TRBV4-3; a weak D match, TRBD2 (6 bases). V was trimmed by 4 bases and J by 7 bases, leaving 16 bases between them. The CDR3 is 14 amino acids. The germline V gene has CDR1 LGHNA and CDR2 YSLEER.